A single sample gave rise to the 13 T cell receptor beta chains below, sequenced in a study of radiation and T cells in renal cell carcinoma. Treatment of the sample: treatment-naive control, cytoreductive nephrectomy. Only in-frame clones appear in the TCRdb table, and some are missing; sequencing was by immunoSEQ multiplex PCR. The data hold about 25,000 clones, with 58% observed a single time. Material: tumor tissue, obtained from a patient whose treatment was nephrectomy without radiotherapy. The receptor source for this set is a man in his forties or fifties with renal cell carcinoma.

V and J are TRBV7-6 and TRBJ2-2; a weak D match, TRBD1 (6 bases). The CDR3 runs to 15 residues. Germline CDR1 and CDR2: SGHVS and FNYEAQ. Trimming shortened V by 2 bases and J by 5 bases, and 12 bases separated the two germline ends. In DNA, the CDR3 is TGTGCCAGCAGCTTAACAGGACAGCAAACCGGGGAGCTGTTTTTT. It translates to CASSLTGQQTGELFF.

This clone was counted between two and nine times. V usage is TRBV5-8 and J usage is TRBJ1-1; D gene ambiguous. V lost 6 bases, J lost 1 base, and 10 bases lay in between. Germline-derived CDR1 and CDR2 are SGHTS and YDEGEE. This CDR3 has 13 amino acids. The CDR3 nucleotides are TGTGCCAGCACCAAGGAGAGGAACACTGAAGCTTTCTTT. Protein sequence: CASTKERNTEAFF.

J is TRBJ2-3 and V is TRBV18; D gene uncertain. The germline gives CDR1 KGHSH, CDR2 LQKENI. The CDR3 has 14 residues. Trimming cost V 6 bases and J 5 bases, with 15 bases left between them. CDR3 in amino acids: CASSPSGLGDTQYF. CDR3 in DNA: TGTGCCAGCTCCCCAAGTGGGCTTGGAGATACGCAGTATTTT.

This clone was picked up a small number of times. The CDR3 sequence is CASSLAAGVIDEQFF. CDR3 DNA sequence: TGTGCCAGCAGCTTAGCAGCGGGAGTTATAGATGAGCAGTTCTTC. The chain uses TRBV7-8 and TRBJ2-1, with TRBD2 matching over 8 bases. J was trimmed by 8 bases and V by 0 bases; bases with no gene match: 6. This CDR3 has 15 residues. CDR1 is SGHVS, CDR2 FQNEAQ, per germline.

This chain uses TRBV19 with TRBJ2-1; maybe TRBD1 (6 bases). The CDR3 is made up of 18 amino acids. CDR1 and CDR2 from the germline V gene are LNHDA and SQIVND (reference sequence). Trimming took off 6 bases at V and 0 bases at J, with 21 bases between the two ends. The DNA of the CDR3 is TGTGCCAGTAGCGCACAGTCGGCAGGGGCTGGCTCCTACAATGAGCAGTTCTTC. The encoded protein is CASSAQSAGAGSYNEQFF.

The CDR3 spells CASSKEGEGSNQPQHF. The CDR3 DNA reads TGTGCCAGCAGCAAAGAGGGGGAGGGGAGCAATCAGCCCCAGCATTTT. The chain uses TRBV21-1 and TRBJ1-5. TRBV21-1 is shown as a pseudogene. This CDR3 region has 16 residues.

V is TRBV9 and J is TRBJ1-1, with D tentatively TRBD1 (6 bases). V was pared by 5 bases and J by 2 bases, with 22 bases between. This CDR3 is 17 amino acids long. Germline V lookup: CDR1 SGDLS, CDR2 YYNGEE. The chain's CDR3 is CASSQQGEPGENTEAFF. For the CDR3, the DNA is TGTGCCAGCAGTCAACAGGGAGAACCTGGGGAAAACACTGAAGCTTTCTTT. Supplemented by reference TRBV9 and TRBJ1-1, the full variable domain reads DSGVTQTPKHLITATGQRVTLRCSPRSGDLSVYWYQQSLDQGLQFLIQYYNGEERAKGNILERFSAQQFPDLHSELNLSSLELGDSALYFCASSQQGEPGENTEAFFGQGTRLTVV.

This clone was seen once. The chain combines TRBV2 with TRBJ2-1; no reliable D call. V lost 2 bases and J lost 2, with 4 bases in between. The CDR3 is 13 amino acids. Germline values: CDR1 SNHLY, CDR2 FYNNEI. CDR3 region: CASSENTYNEQFF. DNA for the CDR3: TGTGCCAGCAGTGAAAACACCTACAATGAGCAGTTCTTC.

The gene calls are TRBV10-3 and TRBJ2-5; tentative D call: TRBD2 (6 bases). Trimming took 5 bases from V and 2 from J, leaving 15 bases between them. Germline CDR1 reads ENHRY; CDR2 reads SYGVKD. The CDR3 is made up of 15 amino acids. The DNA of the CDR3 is TGTGCCATCAGTCTTGTCGCGGGAAGTCAAGAGACCCAGTACTTC. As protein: CAISLVAGSQETQYF.

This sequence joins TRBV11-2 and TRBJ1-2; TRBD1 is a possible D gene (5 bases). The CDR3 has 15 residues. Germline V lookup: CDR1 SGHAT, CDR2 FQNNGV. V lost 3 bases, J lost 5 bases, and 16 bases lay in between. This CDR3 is CASSFTDGAMYGYTF. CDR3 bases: TGTGCCAGCAGCTTTACGGACGGGGCTATGTATGGCTACACCTTC.

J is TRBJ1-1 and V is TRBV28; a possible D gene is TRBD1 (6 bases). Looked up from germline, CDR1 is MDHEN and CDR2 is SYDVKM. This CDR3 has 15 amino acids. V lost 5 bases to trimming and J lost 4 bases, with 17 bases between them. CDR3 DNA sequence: TGTGCCAGCAGTCCCCTTTGGGGGGGCCCCACTGAAGCTTTCTTT. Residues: CASSPLWGGPTEAFF.

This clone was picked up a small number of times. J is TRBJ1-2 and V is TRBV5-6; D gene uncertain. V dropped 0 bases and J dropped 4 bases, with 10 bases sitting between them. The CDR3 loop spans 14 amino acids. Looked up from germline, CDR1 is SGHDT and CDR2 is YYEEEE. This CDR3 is CASSLGRTFYGYTF. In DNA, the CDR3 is TGTGCCAGCAGCTTGGGGCGGACTTTCTATGGCTACACCTTC.

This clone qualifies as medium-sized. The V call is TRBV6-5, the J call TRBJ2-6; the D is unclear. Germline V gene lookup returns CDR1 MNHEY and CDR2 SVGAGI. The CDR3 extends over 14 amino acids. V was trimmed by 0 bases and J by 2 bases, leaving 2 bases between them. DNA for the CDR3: TGTGCCAGCAGTTACTCGACTGGGGCCAACGTCCTGACTTTC. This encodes CASSYSTGANVLTF.